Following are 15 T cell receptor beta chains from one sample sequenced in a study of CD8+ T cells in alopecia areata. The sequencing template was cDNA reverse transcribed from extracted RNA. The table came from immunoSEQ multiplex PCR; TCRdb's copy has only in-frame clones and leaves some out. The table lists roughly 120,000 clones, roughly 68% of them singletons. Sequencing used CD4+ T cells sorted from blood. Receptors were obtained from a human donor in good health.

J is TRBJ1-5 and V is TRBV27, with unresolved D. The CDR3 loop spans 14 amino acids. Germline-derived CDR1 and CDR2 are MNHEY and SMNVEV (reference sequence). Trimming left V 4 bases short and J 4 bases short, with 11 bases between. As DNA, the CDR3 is TGTGCCAGCAGTTCCCCCATACGTAATCAGCCCCAGCATTTT. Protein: CASSSPIRNQPQHF.

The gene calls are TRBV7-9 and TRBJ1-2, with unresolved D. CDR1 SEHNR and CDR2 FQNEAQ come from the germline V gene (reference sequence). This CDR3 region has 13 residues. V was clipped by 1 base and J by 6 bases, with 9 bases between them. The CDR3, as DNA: TGTGCCAGCAGCTTAGAGGGAGGACATGGCTACACCTTC. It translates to CASSLEGGHGYTF.

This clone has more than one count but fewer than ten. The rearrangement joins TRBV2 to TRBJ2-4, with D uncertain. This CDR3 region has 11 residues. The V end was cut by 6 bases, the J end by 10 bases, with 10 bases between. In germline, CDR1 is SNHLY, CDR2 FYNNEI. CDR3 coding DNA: TGTGCCAGCAGCGGACCCGCAATTCAGTACTTC. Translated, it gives CASSGPAIQYF.

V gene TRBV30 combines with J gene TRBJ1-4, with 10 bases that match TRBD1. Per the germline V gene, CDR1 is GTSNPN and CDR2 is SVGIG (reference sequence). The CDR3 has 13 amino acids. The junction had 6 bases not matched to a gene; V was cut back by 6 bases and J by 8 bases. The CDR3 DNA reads TGTGCCTGTTCCGGGACAGGGGACGAAAAACTGTTTTTT. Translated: CACSGTGDEKLFF.

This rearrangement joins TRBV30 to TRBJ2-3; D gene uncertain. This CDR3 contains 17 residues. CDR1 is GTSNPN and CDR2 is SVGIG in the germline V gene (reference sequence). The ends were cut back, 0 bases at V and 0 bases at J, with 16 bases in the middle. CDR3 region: CAWSVLRLTVSTDTQYF. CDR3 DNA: TGTGCCTGGAGTGTACTGCGTCTCACGGTTAGCACAGATACGCAGTATTTT.

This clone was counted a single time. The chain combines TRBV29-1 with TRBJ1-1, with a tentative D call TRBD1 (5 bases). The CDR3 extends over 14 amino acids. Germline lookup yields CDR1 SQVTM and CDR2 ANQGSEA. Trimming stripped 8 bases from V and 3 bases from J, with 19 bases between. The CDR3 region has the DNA TGCAGCCTCCCAGCCTTGGCGGGACACACTGAAGCTTTCTTT. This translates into CSLPALAGHTEAFF.

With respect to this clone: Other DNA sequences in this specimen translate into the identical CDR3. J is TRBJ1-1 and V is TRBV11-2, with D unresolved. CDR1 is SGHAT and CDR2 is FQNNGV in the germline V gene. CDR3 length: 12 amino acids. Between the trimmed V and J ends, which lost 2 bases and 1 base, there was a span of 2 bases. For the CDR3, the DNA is TGTGCCAGCAGCTTACGGAACACTGAAGCTTTCTTT. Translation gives CASSLRNTEAFF.

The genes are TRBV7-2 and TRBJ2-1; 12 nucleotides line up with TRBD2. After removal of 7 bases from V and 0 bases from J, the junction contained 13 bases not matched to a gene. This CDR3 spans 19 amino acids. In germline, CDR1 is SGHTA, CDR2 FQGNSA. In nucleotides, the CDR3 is TGTGCCAGCAACAACTCCGGGACTAGCGGGTTGAGCTCCTACAATGAGCAGTTCTTC. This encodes CASNNSGTSGLSSYNEQFF.

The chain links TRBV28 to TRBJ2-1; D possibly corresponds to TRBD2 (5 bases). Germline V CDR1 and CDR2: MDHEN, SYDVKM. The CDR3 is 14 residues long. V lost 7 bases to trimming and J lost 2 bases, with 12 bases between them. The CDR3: CASTALGAYNEQFF. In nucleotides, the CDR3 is TGTGCCAGCACCGCCTTGGGAGCCTACAATGAGCAGTTCTTC.

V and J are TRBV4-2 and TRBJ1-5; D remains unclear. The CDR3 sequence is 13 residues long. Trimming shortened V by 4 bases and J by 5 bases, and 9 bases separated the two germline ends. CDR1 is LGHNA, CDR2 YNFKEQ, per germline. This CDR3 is CASSPVGDQPQHF. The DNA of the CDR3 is TGTGCCAGCAGCCCCGTTGGTGATCAGCCCCAGCATTTT.

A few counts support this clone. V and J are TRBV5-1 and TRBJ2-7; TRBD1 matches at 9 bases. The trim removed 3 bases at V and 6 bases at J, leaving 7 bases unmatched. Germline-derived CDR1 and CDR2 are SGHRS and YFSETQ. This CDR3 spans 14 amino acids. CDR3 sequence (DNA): TGCGCCAGCAGCTCCACAGGGGGCGGCGGCGAGCAGTACTTC. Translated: CASSSTGGGGEQYF.

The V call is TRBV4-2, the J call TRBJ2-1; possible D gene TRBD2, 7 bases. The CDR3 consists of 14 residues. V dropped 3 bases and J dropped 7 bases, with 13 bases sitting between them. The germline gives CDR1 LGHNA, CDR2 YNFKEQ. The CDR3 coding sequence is TGTGCCAGCAGCCACGCTAGGGGGGGGAATGAGCAGTTCTTC. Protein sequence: CASSHARGGNEQFF.

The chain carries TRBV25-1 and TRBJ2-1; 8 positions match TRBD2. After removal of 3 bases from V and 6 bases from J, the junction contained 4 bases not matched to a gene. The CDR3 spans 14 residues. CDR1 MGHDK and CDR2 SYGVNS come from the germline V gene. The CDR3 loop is CASSDLAGGNEQFF. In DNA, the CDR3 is TGTGCCAGCAGTGATCTCGCGGGGGGCAATGAGCAGTTCTTC.

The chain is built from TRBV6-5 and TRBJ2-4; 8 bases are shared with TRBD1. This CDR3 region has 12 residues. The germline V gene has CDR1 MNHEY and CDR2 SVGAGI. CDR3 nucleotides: TGTGCTTTGGGGACAGGCAAAAACATTCAGTACTTC. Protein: CALGTGKNIQYF.

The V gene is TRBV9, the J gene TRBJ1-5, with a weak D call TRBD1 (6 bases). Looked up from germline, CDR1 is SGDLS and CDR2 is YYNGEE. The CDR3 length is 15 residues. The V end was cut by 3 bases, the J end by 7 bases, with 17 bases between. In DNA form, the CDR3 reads TGTGCCAGCAGCGCCGGGTCGTGGGGGGGCCAGCCCCAGCATTTT. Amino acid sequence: CASSAGSWGGQPQHF.